One sample yielded the 4 T cell receptor beta chains listed below, sequenced in a study of cytomegalovirus exposure and HLA in healthy donors. Researchers ran the PCR with 60 Vbeta and 13 Jbeta primers. Produced via immunoSEQ multiplex PCR; TCRdb's table is partial and in-frame only. The sample consists of fewer than 85,000 clones, 78% of them appearing once. The sample comprised PBMCs. The receptors shown here come from a male donor in good health and CMV-seropositive.

This rearrangement joins TRBV15 to TRBJ1-5, with D hard to call. Germline CDR1 reads LNHNV; CDR2 reads YYDKDF (reference sequence). The ends were cut back, 2 bases at V and 2 bases at J, with 13 bases in the middle. The CDR3 totals 16 residues. The CDR3 loop is CATSRTDTIRNQPQHF. CDR3 nucleotides: TGTGCCACCAGCAGAACTGACACCATCCGCAATCAGCCCCAGCATTTT.

The rearrangement uses TRBV11-1 and TRBJ2-5, with D hard to call. Trimming removed 5 bases at V and 1 base at J, with 17 bases between. Germline V gives CDR1 SGHAT, CDR2 FQDESV (reference sequence). The length of the CDR3 is 16 residues. The CDR3, as DNA: TGTGCCAGCAGCGCACTCCTAGTAGACGGCCAAGAGACCCAGTACTTC. This translates into CASSALLVDGQETQYF.

CDR3 sequence: CASSSPTDSYNEQFF. The CDR3, as DNA: TGTGCCAGCAGCTCCCCCACGGACTCTTACAATGAGCAGTTCTTC. V is TRBV5-4 and J is TRBJ2-1, with D possibly being TRBD2 (5 bases). The CDR3 contains 15 residues. Germline-derived CDR1 and CDR2 are SGHNT and YYREEE (reference sequence). V was trimmed by 3 bases and J by 4 bases, leaving 14 bases between them.

The rearrangement joins TRBV4-1 to TRBJ2-1; tentatively, D is TRBD2 (5 bases). V dropped 0 bases and J dropped 2 bases, with 17 bases sitting between them. CDR3 length: 18 amino acids. Germline V gene sequence: CDR1 MGHRA, CDR2 YSYEKL. The CDR3 coding sequence is TGCGCCAGCAGCCAAGAAGAACCTCGAGGGAACCCCTACAATGAGCAGTTCTTC. Translation gives CASSQEEPRGNPYNEQFF.